What follows are 10 T cell receptor beta chains derived from one specimen sequenced in a study of CD8+ T cells in alopecia areata. Following extraction, RNA underwent reverse transcription to cDNA, which served as the sequencing template. Generated by immunoSEQ multiplex PCR, the TCRdb table keeps only in-frame clones and is missing some. Listed for the sample are 200,000 to 300,000 clones, none seen a single time. Sorting of pooled cutaneous lymph node cells used CD4, CD8alpha, NKG2D, NKG2ACE and other markers. Sequenced input: CD4+ T cells sorted from a lymph node. These receptors all stem from a C3H/HeJ mouse with alopecia areata. Strain MHC haplotype: H2-k.

This clone was observed at least ten times. The gene names given are mouse names. The CDR3 goes on 4 residues after the read ends, and that part is filled in from the germline J gene. The chain is built from TRBV17 and TRBJ2-3; 7 bases agree with TRBD1. The CDR3 loop spans 15 amino acids. Germline CDR1 is MNHDT and CDR2 is YYDKIL. The DNA read from the CDR3 is TGTGCTAGCAGTAGAGCCCCCGACAGGGAAGAA. Translation: CASSRAPDREE. The whole CDR3 region reads CASSRAPDREETLYF. Based on the CDR3 plus reference TRBV17 and TRBJ2-3, the full variable domain is DTTVKQNPRYKLARVGKPVNLICSQTMNHDTMYWYQKKPNQAPKLLLFYYDKILNREADTFEKFQSSRPNNSFCSLYIGSAGLEYSAMYLCASSRAPDREETLYFGSGTRLTVL.

With respect to this clone: All gene names here are mouse names. The read comes to an end 4 residues before the CDR3 does, leaving the germline J gene to fill in the end. The chain joins TRBV31 to TRBJ2-2; 10 nucleotides agree with TRBD2. The length of the CDR3 is 15 residues. Germline V CDR1 and CDR2: GKSSPN, SITVG. V lost 0 bases to trimming and J lost 3 bases; unmatched junction nucleotides: 1. The covered CDR3 bases are TGTGCCTGGAGTCTACTGGGGGGGGACACCGGG. It yields the protein CAWSLLGGDTG. The CDR3 as a whole reads CAWSLLGGDTGQLYF.

A note on this clone: The gene symbols are mouse symbols. The CDR3 is cut off 4 residues early in the read; its end comes from the germline J gene. The J gene is TRBJ2-3, the V gene TRBV13-3; 14 nucleotides agree with TRBD2. Trimming at V came to 6 bases and at J to 1 base, leaving 13 bases not matched to a gene. The CDR3 has 19 amino acids. Germline lookup yields CDR1 NNHDY and CDR2 SYVADS. CDR3 residues: CASKNPGLGGREGAETLYF. The sequenced part of the CDR3 DNA is TGTGCCAGCAAAAATCCGGGACTGGGGGGGCGCGAGGGTGCAGAA.

In the case of this clone: Gene names and germline refer to mouse. The read ends 4 residues early relative to the CDR3; the germline J gene fills the gap. The rearrangement links TRBV5 to TRBJ1-2; 7 bases fit TRBD1. There are 14 residues in the CDR3. CDR1 is LGHNA, CDR2 YNLKQL, per germline (reference sequence). Losses at the gene ends were 0 bases for V and 4 bases for J; bases not matched to a gene: 2. CDR3 DNA, as far as it was read: TGTGCCAGCAGCCAAGACTGGACAGGCTCC. It codes for CASSQDWTGS. The CDR3 as a whole reads CASSQDWTGSDYTF.

This clone occurred a few times. Gene names are the mouse ones. The sequenced fragment ends 4 residues before the CDR3 boundary, so the rest is inferred from the germline J gene. The chain links TRBV13-2 to TRBJ2-1, with 10 bases aligning to TRBD2. Looked up from germline, CDR1 is NNHNN and CDR2 is SYGAGS (reference sequence). This CDR3 is built from 14 residues. V shed 5 bases, J shed 5 bases, and the junction held 4 bases outside the gene matches. The CDR3 bases that were read are TGTGCCAGCGGGGGACTGGGGCGAGATGCT. Its translation: CASGGLGRDA. The full CDR3 protein reads CASGGLGRDAEQFF.

To note about this clone: The gene names given are mouse names. The read falls 4 residues short of the CDR3 end, and the missing part is taken from the germline J gene. The rearrangement links TRBV5 to TRBJ2-5, with 8 bases matching TRBD2. Germline loops: CDR1 LGHNA, CDR2 YNLKQL (reference sequence). The CDR3 extends over 14 amino acids. After removal of 4 bases from V and 3 bases from J, the junction contained 3 bases not matched to a gene. The DNA read from the CDR3 is TGTGCCAGCAGCCCCAACTGGGGGCAAGAC. Its translation is CASSPNWGQD. From start to end, the CDR3 is CASSPNWGQDTQYF.

As regards this clone: A clone one base away is much larger, so this may be a read error. Gene names refer to mouse genes. The missing CDR3 end, 4 residues past where the read stops, is filled in from the germline J gene. This chain connects TRBV1 to TRBJ2-5, with D possibly matching TRBD2 (7 bases). V was cut by 0 bases and J by 1 base, with 8 bases left in between. Germline V CDR1 and CDR2: NSQYPW, LRSPGD (reference sequence). The CDR3 has 15 residues. The chain's CDR3 is CTCSADWGHQDTQYF. The CDR3 DNA, read in part, is TGCACCTGCAGTGCAGACTGGGGGCACCAAGAC. The full variable domain, its missing parts supplied by reference TRBV1 and TRBJ2-5, is VTLLEQNPRWRLVPRGQAVNLRCILKNSQYPWMSWYQQDLQKQLQWLFTLRSPGDKEVKSLPGADYLATRVTDTELRLQVANMSQGRTLYCTCSADWGHQDTQYFGPGTRLLVL.

This clone came up a few times. Gene names are mouse gene names. The read finishes 4 residues shy of the CDR3 end, and the germline J gene is used to complete it. The chain combines TRBV13-1 with TRBJ2-7; 8 bases align to TRBD2. The CDR3 totals 14 residues. CDR1 and CDR2 from the germline V gene are NSHNY and SYGAGN. V was pared by 2 bases and J by 0 bases, with 1 base of the junction left unmatched. The CDR3 region is CASSEGGRSYEQYF. The sequenced CDR3 bases are TGTGCCAGCAGTGAGGGGGGGCGCTCCTAT.

This clone has only a few counts. Gene names are mouse gene names. The read halts 4 residues ahead of the CDR3 end, with the missing end drawn from the germline J gene. The gene calls are TRBV13-3 and TRBJ2-5; no firm D call. The germline V gene has CDR1 NNHDY and CDR2 SYVADS. The V end was cut by 1 base, the J end by 2 bases, with 5 bases between. This CDR3 spans 13 amino acids. This CDR3 reads CASSDNSQDTQYF. CDR3 bases read: TGTGCCAGCAGTGATAACAGCCAAGAC. The full variable domain, with the rest looked up from reference TRBV13-3 and TRBJ2-5, is EAAVTQSPRSKVAVTGGKVTLSCHQTNNHDYMYWYRQDTGHGLRLIHYSYVADSTEKGDIPDGYKASRPSQENFSLILELASLSQTAVYFCASSDNSQDTQYFGPGTRLLVL.

Turning to this clone: Each gene name is a mouse one. The CDR3 end falls 4 residues outside the read, so it is completed with the germline J gene. This chain connects TRBV19 to TRBJ2-5; no clear D. With 2 bases removed from V and 1 base from J, the gap between germline ends came to 11 bases. Germline V gene sequence: CDR1 FNHDT, CDR2 SITEND (reference sequence). The CDR3 spans 15 residues. The covered CDR3 bases are TGTGCCAGCAGTATCTCCCACTTTTACCAAGAC. Translation: CASSISHFYQD. The full-length CDR3 reads as CASSISHFYQDTQYF.